This entry is about one T cell receptor beta chain. It has no known antigen specificity. Base qualities are missing; no much larger clone stands one base away. After approximately 11 days of culture, CD4+ T cells were isolated with the EasySep CD4+ T cell isolation kit. Healthy vaccine recipients had no prior SARS-CoV-2 infection, confirmed by negative nucleocapsid antibodies before and after vaccination. On days 3 and 7, half of the culture medium was replaced with fresh IL-2-containing medium. Unless noted otherwise, every peptide stimulation condition was cultured in triplicate wells. PBMC were separated from whole blood using Ficoll-Paque Plus gradient centrifugation and were then either cryopreserved at -140C or used fresh. The QIAamp micro DNA kit was used to extract genomic DNA from the cultured CD4+ T cells. The data are from a study of vaccination effects on CD4 cells after COVID-19 (dated by TCRdb to between 2021 and 2024). About the study as a whole: In the ViraFEST assay, PBMC were stimulated with viral peptide pools, and antigen-specific CD4+ T cell clonotypes were then identified by expansion using TCR sequencing. Each participant got two doses of an mRNA SARS-CoV-2 vaccine, either BNT162b2 or mRNA-1273. Each well held two million PBMC cultured in IMDM containing approximately 5% human AB serum, 8.5 to 10 IU/ml IL-2 and gentamicin, along with roughly 10 ug/ml peptides. SARS-CoV-2 spike-specific CD4+ TCR repertoires were compared before and after mRNA vaccination in COVID-19 convalescent patients and in infection-naive vaccine recipients. Altogether, 10 COVID-19 convalescent patients and 4 SARS-CoV-2-naive healthy vaccine recipients made up the full study. Cultures from other donors in the study were sequenced using the Oncomine TCR Beta short-read assay on an Illumina iSeq 100.

The method was the immunoSEQ multiplex PCR assay. DNA from the cultured and isolated CD4+ T cells underwent TCR beta CDR3 sequencing. Under the source paper's analysis protocol: Non-productive TCR sequences were discarded, and reads were trimmed to the CDR3 region, with only CDR3s of 7 or more amino acids retained. The MANAFEST web app was used to identify antigen-specific clonotypes by comparing expansion in peptide wells with expansion in reference cultures. Positive clones required FDR<0.05 expansion versus reference and all other wells, odds ratio above 5, and frequency above 0.1% in two replicate wells. Cross-reactive clonotypes were defined as significantly expanded in SARS-CoV-2 spike wells and in at least one common cold coronavirus spike condition. CDR3 similarity was assessed by Levenshtein distance with the stringdist R package, and unrooted trees were built with ape in R 3.6.1. Not all clones reach the TCRdb copy of this immuneACCESS table, which keeps in-frame sequences only. Checked studies attribute under half of the gap to unresolved V genes and leave the rest unexplained. That table is the source of V, J and clone size, and D and trimming were worked out from the DNA. Here the sample has around 35,000 clones; about four fifths occur a single time. The top ten constitute roughly 3.1% of the sample.

Broader findings and caveats from the paper: At late post-vaccination timepoints, both infection-induced and vaccine-induced clones showed marked clonal contraction, consistent with waning T cell responses. Only a small number of convalescent patients were included, and no early post-infection timepoints were available, which limited the study. In healthy vaccine recipients, vaccine-induced clones were almost all SARS-CoV-2 mono-reactive, with only 1 of 255 being cross-reactive with common cold coronaviruses.

V sheds 8 bases and J sheds 7 bases, leaving 11 bases between their ends. CDR1 and CDR2, per the germline V gene (reference sequence), are SEHNR and FQNEAQ. From its cysteine to its phenylalanine, the CDR3 spans 11 amino acids. Kept here is only the CDR3 DNA, which spans 33 bases and is read in frame from base 1. This TCR came from a human donor who received a COVID-19 vaccine. The rearrangement combines TRBV7-9 with TRBJ1-1; the D region possibly corresponds to TRBD1 (6 bases align). Sequenced material: CD4+ T cells from PBMCs cultured without peptide, taken before COVID-19 vaccination. The nucleotides are TGTGCCAGCGCCGGAGGGGGTGAAGCTTTCTTT. This gives the protein CASAGGGEAFF.